A single sample is the source of the 5 T cell receptor beta chains below, sequenced in a study of blood T cell repertoires in COVID-19. Some clones are missing from TCRdb's copy, which holds only in-frame ones; the method was immunoSEQ multiplex PCR. The table lists about 210,000 clones, approximately 80% of them singletons. Sequencing used peripheral blood. Every receptor here comes from a human donor in a cohort sampled during active COVID-19.

This rearrangement joins TRBV5-1 to TRBJ1-2, with D possibly being TRBD1 (6 bases). V was clipped by 0 bases and J by 7 bases, with 13 bases between them. The CDR3 has 14 residues. CDR1 and CDR2 from the germline V gene are SGHRS and YFSETQ. The CDR3 nucleotides are TGCGCCAGCAGCTTGGAAGGGCAGGGGTTTGGCTACACCTTC. Translation: CASSLEGQGFGYTF.

J is TRBJ2-1 and V is TRBV5-4, with TRBD1 matching 9 bases. Germline CDR1 and CDR2: SGHNT and YYREEE (reference sequence). V lost 4 bases and J lost 6; bases outside the gene matches: 11. There are 16 residues in the CDR3. Here the CDR3 reads CASSTPDRGFSNEQFF. The CDR3 bases are TGTGCCAGCAGCACCCCCGACAGGGGGTTTAGCAATGAGCAGTTCTTC.

Here the CDR3 reads CASRIDTSYEQYF. CDR3 coding DNA: TGTGCCAGCAGGATCGACACTTCCTACGAGCAGTACTTC. V is TRBV6-6 and J is TRBJ2-7; D is ambiguous. V lost 6 bases and J 1 base, leaving 10 bases between the germline ends. Looked up from germline, CDR1 is MNHNY and CDR2 is SVGAGI (reference sequence). This CDR3 spans 13 amino acids.

This sequence joins TRBV7-2 and TRBJ1-5; the D gene is possibly TRBD1 (5 bases). CDR1 and CDR2 from the germline V gene are SGHTA and FQGNSA. CDR3 length: 15 amino acids. V lost 2 bases and J lost 10, with 18 bases in between. The CDR3 spells CASSLFTVARGPQHF. The CDR3 DNA follows: TGTGCCAGCAGCTTATTTACGGTTGCTAGGGGACCCCAGCATTTT.

V is TRBV6-2 or TRBV6-3 and J is TRBJ1-1, with D hard to call. The CDR3 has 12 residues. Trimming cost V 5 bases and J 5 bases, with 9 bases left between them. CDR1 and CDR2 from the germline V gene are MNHEY and SVGEGT. CDR3 in DNA: TGTGCCAGCAGTCGGGATGTTACTGAAGCTTTCTTT. This translates into CASSRDVTEAFF.